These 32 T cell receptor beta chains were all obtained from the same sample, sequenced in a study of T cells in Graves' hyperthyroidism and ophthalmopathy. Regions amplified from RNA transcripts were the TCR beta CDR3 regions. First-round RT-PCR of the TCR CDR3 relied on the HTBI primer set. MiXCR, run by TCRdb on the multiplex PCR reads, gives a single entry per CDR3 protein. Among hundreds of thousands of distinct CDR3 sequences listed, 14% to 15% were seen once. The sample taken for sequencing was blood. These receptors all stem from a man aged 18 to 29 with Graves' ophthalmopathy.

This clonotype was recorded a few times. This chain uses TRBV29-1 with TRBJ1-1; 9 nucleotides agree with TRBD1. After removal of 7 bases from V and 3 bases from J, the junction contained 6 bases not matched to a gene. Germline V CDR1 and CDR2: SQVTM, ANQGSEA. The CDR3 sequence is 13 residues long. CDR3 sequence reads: CSAGQGLDTEAFF. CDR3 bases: TGCAGCGCGGGACAGGGCTTGGACACTGAAGCTTTCTTT.

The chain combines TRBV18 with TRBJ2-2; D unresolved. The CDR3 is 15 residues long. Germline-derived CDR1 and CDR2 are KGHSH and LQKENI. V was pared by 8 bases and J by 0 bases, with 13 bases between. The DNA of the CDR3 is TGTGCCAGCACCTTGGGGTCAGCGAACACCGGGGAGCTGTTTTTT. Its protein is CASTLGSANTGELFF.

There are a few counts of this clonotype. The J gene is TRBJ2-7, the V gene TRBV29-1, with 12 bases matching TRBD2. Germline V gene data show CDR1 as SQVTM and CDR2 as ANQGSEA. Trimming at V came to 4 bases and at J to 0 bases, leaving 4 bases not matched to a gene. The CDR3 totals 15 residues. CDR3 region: CSVGTSGTNSYEQYF. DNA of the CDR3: TGCAGCGTTGGGACTAGCGGGACCAACTCCTACGAGCAGTACTTC.

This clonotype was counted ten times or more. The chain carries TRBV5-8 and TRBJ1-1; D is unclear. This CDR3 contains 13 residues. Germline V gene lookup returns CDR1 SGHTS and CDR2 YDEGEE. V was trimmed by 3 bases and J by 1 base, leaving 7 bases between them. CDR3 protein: CASSSATNTEAFF. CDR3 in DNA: TGTGCCAGCAGCTCAGCTACGAACACTGAAGCTTTCTTT.

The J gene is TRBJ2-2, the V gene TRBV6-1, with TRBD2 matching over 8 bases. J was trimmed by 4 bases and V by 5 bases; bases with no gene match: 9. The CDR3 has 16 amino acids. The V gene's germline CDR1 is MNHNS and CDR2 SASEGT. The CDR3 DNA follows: TGTGCCAGCAGTCTCGGACTAGCCCCCGGCACCGGGGAGCTGTTTTTT. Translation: CASSLGLAPGTGELFF.

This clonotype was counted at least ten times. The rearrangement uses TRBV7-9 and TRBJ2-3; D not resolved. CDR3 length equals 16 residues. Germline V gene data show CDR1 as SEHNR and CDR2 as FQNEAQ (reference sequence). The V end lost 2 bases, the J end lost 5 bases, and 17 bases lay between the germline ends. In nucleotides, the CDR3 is TGTGCCAGCAGCTTATTCTCACTAACGGATAGAGATACGCAGTATTTT. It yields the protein CASSLFSLTDRDTQYF.

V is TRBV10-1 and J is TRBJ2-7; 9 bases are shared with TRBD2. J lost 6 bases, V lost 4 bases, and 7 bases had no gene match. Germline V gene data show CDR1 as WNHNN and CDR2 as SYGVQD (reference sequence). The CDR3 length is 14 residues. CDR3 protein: CASSVAGVYSEQYF. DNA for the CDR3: TGCGCCAGCAGTGTAGCGGGAGTGTATAGCGAGCAGTACTTC.

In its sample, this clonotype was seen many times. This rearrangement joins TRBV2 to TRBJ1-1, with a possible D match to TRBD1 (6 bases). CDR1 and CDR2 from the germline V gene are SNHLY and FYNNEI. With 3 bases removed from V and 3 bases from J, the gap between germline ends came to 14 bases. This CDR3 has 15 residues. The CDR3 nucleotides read TGTGCCAGCAGTGACCAGGGGCCTAGTTACACTGAAGCTTTCTTT. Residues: CASSDQGPSYTEAFF.

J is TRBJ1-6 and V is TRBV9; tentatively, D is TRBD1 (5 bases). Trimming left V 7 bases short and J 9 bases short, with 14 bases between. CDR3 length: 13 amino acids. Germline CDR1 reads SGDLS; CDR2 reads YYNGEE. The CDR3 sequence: CASGEGNSSPLHF. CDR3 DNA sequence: TGTGCCAGCGGAGAGGGGAACAGTTCACCCCTCCACTTT. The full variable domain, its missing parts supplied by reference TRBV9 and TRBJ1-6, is DSGVTQTPKHLITATGQRVTLRCSPRSGDLSVYWYQQSLDQGLQFLIQYYNGEERAKGNILERFSAQQFPDLHSELNLSSLELGDSALYFCASGEGNSSPLHFGNGTRLTVT.

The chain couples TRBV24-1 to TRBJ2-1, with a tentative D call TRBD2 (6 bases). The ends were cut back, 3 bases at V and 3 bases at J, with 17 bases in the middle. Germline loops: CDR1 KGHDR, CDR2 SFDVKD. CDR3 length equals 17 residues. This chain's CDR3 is CATSDGRRAGIYNEQFF. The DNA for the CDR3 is TGTGCCACCAGTGATGGGCGGAGGGCTGGCATCTACAATGAGCAGTTCTTC.

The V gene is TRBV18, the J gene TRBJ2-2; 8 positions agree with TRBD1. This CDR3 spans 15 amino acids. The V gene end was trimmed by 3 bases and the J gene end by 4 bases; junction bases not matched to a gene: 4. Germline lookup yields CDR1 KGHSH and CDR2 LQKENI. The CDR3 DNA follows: TGTGCCAGCTCACCTCGACAGGGGAGCACCGGGGAGCTGTTTTTT. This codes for CASSPRQGSTGELFF.

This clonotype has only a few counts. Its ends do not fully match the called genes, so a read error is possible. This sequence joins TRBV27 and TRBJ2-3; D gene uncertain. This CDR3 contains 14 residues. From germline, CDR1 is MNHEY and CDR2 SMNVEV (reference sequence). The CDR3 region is CASSLAESTNTQYF. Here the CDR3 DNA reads TGTGCCAGCAGTTTAGCGGAGAGCACAAATACGCAGTATTTT.

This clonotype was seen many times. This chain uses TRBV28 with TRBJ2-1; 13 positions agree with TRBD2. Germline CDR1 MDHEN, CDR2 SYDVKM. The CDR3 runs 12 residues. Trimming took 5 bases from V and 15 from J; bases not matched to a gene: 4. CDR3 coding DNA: TGTGCCAGCAGTACTAGCGGGAGGGAGGGGTTCTTC. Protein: CASSTSGREGFF.

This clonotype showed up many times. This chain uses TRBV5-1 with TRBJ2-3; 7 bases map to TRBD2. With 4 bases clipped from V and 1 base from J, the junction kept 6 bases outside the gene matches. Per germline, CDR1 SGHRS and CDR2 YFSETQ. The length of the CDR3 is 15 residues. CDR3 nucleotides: TGCGCCAGCAGCCGCGGACTAGAGGGCACAGATACGCAGTATTTT. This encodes CASSRGLEGTDTQYF.

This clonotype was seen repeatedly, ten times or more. This CDR3 reads CASSWGGGVMNTEAFF. Written as DNA, the CDR3 is TGTGCCAGCAGCTGGGGAGGTGGGGTCATGAACACTGAAGCTTTCTTT. The gene calls are TRBV7-2 and TRBJ1-1, with D hard to call. Germline V gene lookup returns CDR1 SGHTA and CDR2 FQGNSA. The germline V and J ends were trimmed by 4 bases and 0 bases, with 15 bases remaining between them. This CDR3 has 16 residues. Full variable domain (missing parts from reference TRBV7-2 and TRBJ1-1): GAGVSQSPSNKVTEKGKDVELRCDPISGHTALYWYRQSLGQGLEFLIYFQGNSAPDKSGLPSDRFSAERTGGSVSTLTIQRTQQEDSAVYLCASSWGGGVMNTEAFFGQGTRLTVV.

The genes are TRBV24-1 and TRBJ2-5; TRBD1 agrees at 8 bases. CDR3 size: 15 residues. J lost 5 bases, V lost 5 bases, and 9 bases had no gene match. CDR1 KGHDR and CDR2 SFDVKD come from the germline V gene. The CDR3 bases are TGTGCCACCAGTGGTCCCAGGGGGCACCGGGAGACCCAGTACTTC. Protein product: CATSGPRGHRETQYF.

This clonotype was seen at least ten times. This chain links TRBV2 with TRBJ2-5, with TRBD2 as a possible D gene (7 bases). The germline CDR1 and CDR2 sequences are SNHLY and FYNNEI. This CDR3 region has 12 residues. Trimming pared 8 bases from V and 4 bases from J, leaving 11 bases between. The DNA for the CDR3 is TGTGCCAGCCCGGGGGGCGTAGAGACCCAGTACTTC. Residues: CASPGGVETQYF.

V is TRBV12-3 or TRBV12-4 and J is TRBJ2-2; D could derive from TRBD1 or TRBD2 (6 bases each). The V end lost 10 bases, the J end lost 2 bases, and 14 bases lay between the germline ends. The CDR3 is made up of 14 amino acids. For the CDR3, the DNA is TGTGCCAACAGGCGGGGACACAACACCGGGGAGCTGTTTTTT. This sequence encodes CANRRGHNTGELFF.

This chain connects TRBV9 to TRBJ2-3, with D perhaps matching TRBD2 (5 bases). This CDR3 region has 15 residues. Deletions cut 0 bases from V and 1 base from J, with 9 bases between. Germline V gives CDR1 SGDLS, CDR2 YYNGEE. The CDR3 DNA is TGTGCCAGCAGCGTAGGGGGAGAGGGCACAGATACGCAGTATTTT. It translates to CASSVGGEGTDTQYF.

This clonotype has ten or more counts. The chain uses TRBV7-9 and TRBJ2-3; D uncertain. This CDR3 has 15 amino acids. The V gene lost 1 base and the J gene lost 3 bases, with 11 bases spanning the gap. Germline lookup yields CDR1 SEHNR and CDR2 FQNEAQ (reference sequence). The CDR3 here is CASSLVDVPTDTQYF. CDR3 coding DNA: TGTGCCAGCAGCTTAGTGGATGTTCCGACAGATACGCAGTATTTT.

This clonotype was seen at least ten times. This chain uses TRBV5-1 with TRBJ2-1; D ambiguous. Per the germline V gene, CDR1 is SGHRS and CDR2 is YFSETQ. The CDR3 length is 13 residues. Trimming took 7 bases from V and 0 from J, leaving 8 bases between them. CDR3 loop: CASGMSSYNEQFF. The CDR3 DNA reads TGCGCCAGCGGGATGAGCTCCTACAATGAGCAGTTCTTC.

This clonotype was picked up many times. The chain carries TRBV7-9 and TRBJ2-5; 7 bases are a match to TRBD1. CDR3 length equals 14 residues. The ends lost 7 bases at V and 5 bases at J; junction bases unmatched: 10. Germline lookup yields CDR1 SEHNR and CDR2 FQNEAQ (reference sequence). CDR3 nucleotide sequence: TGTGCCAGCAAGACATCGGGACAGTTGGAGACCCAGTACTTC. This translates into CASKTSGQLETQYF.

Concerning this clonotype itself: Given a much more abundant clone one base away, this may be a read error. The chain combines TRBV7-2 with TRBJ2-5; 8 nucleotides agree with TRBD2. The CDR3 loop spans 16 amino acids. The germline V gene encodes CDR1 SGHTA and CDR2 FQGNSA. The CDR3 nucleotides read TGTGCCAGCAGCTTTGGTCTCGGCGGGGGGTTAGAGACCCAGCACTTC. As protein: CASSFGLGGGLETQHF.

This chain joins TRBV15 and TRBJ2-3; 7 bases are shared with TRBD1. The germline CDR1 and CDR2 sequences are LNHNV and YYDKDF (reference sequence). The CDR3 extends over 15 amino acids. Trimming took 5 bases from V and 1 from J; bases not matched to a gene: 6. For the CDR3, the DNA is TGTGCCACCAGCGAATGGACAGGAGGCACAGATACGCAGTATTTT. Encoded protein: CATSEWTGGTDTQYF.

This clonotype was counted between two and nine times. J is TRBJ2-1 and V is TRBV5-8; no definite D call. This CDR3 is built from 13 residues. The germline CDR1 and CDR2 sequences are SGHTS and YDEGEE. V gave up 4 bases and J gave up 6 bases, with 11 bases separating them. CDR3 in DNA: TGTGCCAGCAGCCGGACCAGCCTCAATGAGCAGTTCTTC. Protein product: CASSRTSLNEQFF.

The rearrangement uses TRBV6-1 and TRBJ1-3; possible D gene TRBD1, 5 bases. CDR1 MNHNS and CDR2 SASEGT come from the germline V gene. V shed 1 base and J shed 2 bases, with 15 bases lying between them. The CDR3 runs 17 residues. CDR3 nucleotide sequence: TGTGCCAGCAGTGAAGGGCTCGCAGGCAGGGCTGGAAACACCATATATTTT. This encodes CASSEGLAGRAGNTIYF.

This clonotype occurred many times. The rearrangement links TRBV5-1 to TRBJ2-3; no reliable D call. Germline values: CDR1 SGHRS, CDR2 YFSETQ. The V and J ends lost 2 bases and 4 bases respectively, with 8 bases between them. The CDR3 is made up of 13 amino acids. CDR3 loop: CASSFSVSDTQYF. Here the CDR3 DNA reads TGCGCCAGCAGCTTCAGCGTATCAGATACGCAGTATTTT.

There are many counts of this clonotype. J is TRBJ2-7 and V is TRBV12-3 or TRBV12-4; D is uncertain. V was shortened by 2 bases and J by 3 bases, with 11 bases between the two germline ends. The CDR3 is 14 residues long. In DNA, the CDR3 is TGTGCCAGCAGTTTAACTCACCTAGACTACGAGCAGTACTTC. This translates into CASSLTHLDYEQYF.

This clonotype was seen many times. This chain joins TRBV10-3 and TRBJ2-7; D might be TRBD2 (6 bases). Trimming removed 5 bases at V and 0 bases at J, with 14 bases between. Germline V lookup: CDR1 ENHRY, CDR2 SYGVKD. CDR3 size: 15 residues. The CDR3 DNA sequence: TGTGCCATCAGTAGTGGCGGGGCAACCTCCTACGAGCAGTACTTC. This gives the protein CAISSGGATSYEQYF.

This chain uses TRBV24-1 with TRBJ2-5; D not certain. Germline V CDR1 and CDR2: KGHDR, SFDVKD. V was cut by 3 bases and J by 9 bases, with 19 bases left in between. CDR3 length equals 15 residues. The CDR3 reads CATSDLVEWQSSQYF. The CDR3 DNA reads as TGTGCCACCAGTGATCTGGTGGAGTGGCAATCATCCCAGTACTTC.

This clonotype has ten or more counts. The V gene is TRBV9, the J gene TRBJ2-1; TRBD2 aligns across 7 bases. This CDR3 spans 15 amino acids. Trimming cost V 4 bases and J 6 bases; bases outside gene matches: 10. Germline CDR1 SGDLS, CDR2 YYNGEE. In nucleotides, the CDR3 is TGTGCCAGCAGCCGGCCCGGGACTACCCTCAATGAGCAGTTCTTC. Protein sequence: CASSRPGTTLNEQFF.

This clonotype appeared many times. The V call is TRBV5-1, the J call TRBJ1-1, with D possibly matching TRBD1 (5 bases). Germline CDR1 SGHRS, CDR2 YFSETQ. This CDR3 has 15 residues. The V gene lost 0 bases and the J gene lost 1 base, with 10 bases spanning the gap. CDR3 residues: CASSLAQGKNTEAFF. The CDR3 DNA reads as TGCGCCAGCAGCTTGGCCCAGGGCAAGAACACTGAAGCTTTCTTT.